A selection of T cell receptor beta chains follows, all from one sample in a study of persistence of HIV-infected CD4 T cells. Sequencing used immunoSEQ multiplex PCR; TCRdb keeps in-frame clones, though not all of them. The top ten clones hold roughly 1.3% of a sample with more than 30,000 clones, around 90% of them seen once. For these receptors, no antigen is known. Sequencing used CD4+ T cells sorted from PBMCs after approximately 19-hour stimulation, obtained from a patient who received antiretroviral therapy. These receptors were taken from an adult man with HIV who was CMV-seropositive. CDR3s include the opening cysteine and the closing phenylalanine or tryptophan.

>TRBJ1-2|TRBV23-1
CASSQLSQQGHFYGYTF
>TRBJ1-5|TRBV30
CAWAGTANQPQHF
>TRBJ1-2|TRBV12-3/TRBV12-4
CATLGDYGYTF
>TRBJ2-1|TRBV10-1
CASSPEDVVKQFF
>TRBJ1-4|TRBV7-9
CASSLLRGPNEKLFF
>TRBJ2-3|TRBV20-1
CSASQTTGGRGDTQYF
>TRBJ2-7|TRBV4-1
CASSHQIGQGSYEQYF
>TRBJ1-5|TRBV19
CASNRRGESNQPQHF
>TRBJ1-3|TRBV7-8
CASSLEFSGNTIYF
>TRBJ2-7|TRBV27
CATQAGGPTYEQYF
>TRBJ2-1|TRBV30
CAYPTSGRAGNEQFF
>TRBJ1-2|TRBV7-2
CASSLAGNSYGYTF
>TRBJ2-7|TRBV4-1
CASSHRDRDGYEQYF
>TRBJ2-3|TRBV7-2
CASSSTSSRGQGGTDTQYF
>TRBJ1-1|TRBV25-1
CASSEFRGQGAEAFF
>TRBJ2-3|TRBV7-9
CASSLDLTSTDTQYF
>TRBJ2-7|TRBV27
CASSLSPSGFSYEQYF
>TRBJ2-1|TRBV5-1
CASSLEGNSGGTEQFF
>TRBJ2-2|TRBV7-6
CASSLGASGLTGELFF
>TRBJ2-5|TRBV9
CASSVVGGETQYF
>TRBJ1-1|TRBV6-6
CASTRSTGNTEAFF
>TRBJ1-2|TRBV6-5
CASSYTGTEYTF
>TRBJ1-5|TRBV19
CASSIPPQPQHF
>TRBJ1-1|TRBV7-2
CASSLQWRVEAFF
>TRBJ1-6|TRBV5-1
CASSFGIYNSPLHF
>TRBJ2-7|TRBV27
CASTHGGQGLHEQYF
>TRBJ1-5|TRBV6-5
CASKPGTGHGQPQHF